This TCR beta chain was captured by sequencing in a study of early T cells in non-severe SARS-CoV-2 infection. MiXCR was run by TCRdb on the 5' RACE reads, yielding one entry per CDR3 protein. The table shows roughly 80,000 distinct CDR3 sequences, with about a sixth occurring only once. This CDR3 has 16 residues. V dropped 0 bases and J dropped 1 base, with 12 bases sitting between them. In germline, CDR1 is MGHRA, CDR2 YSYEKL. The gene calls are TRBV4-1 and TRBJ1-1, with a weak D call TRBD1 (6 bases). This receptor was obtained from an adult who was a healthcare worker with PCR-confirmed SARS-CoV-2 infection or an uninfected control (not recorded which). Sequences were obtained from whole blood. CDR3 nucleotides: TGCGCCAGCAGCCAAGATCGCGGGGGCAAGAACACTGAAGCTTTCTTT. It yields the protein CASSQDRGGKNTEAFF.